Here is one T cell receptor beta chain with its context. The table lists this clonotype with many counts. No cognate antigen has been identified for it. Nothing much larger sits one base from this clone, and base qualities are not available. CDR3 length: 14 amino acids, cysteine to phenylalanine. Only the CDR3 part of the read is kept: 42 bases, read in frame from the first base. Trimming takes 5 bases from V and 3 bases from J, and the germline ends sit 14 bases apart. CDR1 is given as SEHNR and CDR2 as FQNEAQ, both from the germline V gene (reference sequence). Exclusion was applied to patients with uncontrolled infections, other autoimmune diseases, pregnancy or lactation. Diagnoses were based on clinical symptoms, serum thyroxine and TRAb, thyroid ultrasound and orbital computed tomography. Trizol reagent was used to extract total RNA, and RNA quality was then checked on an Agilent 2100 Bioanalyzer.

The TCR beta CDR3 regions were amplified from the RNA transcripts. For the first round of RT-PCR on the TCR CDR3, the HTBI primer set was used together with the Qiagen OneStep RT-PCR kit. A second multiplex PCR round built the libraries, followed by size selection and purification. Paired-end sequencing of the libraries was performed with 100 bp reads on an Illumina HiSeq2000. The study's processing was this. SOAPnuke was used to process the raw data, removing reads that contained adapters or uncalled bases, had a mean Phred below 15, or lacked an exact match to the constant primer or identifier. High-quality paired reads were merged using COPE v1.2.5, and each unique nucleotide sequence was defined as a clonotype. Clonotypes were aligned to IMGT TRBV, TRBD and TRBJ reference segments using MiTCR v1.1. The analysis included only V-J combinations with a frequency above 0.0001, which together covered approximately 99% of the repertoires. A TCS score was defined as the ratio between F50 (clonal expansion) and ExV (chaos), using BLOSUM62-based TCRdist between CDR3 peptides within each V-J. Welch's t-statistics and random forest reduced just over 500 V-J features to about 13, which were used in a naive Bayes classifier (R e1071). The similarity between thyroid and blood repertoires was quantified using the Morisita-Horn index. TCRdb redid the processing of the public reads, applying fastp at Q25 and MiXCR, and retained in-frame beta chains. Each CDR3 protein appears once, grouped with its most common genes and DNA. What appears here as the V and J calls and clone size reflects TCRdb's work, not the paper's. This sample comprises more than 500,000 distinct CDR3 sequences, 46% of them detected only once. The top ten clones comprise around a fifth of the sample.

The record originates from a study of T cells in Graves' hyperthyroidism and ophthalmopathy (dated by TCRdb to between 2018 and 2021). Study-wide context: TCR V-J signatures able to tell the groups apart were searched for in a discovery cohort of more than 90 patients, of whom around 43 had Graves' ophthalmopathy and around 57 had stable Graves' hyperthyroidism. Once sampling was done, hyperthyroidism patients were given methimazole at a starting dose of 30 mg daily, whereas ophthalmopathy patients were given high-dose intravenous methylprednisolone. An independent validation cohort of some 18 hyperthyroidism patients and 17 patients who later progressed to ophthalmopathy tested prospective prediction of ophthalmopathy. For training and testing, the 80 to 100 patients in the discovery cohort were randomly divided in a 7:3 ratio. In addition, the study compared T-cell repertoires in thyroid tissue and in blood from six Graves' hyperthyroidism patients. According to the paper, TCR Vbeta CDR3 sequencing was carried out on 135 peripheral blood samples, which came from more than 40 ophthalmopathy, 75 to 80 hyperthyroidism and approximately 17 progressor patients. Broader findings and caveats from the paper: In validation, the model predicted progression to ophthalmopathy a median of approximately 6.6 months before onset, with around 70% sensitivity and roughly 79% specificity. No statistical method was used to fix the sample size in advance, and group allocation was not hidden from the investigators. Most expanded thyroid clonotypes (frequency above 0.001) were also detected in blood, suggesting blood repertoires may reflect thyroid immune responses. In cross-validation, a model built on a 13 V-J signature told ophthalmopathy apart from stable hyperthyroidism with 85% to 90% sensitivity and approximately 84% specificity, and in testing the same model reached 80%/75%.

The chain is assembled from TRBV7-9 and TRBJ2-7, with an unclear D gene assignment. The sequenced sample consisted of peripheral blood or thyroid tissue (not recorded which). This clonotype originated in an adult woman with Graves' disease, either hyperthyroidism or ophthalmopathy (not recorded which). The DNA sequence reads TGTGCCAGCAGCCCCCGGGCGTTGCTCTACGAGCAGTACTTC. Translated, it reads CASSPRALLYEQYF.